Listed below are T cell receptor beta chains from one sample, sequenced in a study of blood T cell repertoires in COVID-19. Some clones are missing from TCRdb's copy, which holds only in-frame ones; the method was immunoSEQ multiplex PCR. In the table there are about 50,000 clones, 65% to 85% of which are singletons. The sequenced sample consisted of peripheral blood. The receptors come from a woman of 80 years or more with acute or convalescent COVID-19. Each CDR3 is given with its conserved first and last residue. Fields, in order: CDR3 DNA, CDR3 protein, J gene, CDR3 length, V gene, D gene, clone size. A D gene is named only where the DNA matches it firmly. Expanded clones get a size class; other rows say once, few or many, or leave the size out.

DNA: TGCAGCGTGAGGACAGGGGGCAACACAGATACGCAGTATTTT
CDR3: CSVRTGGNTDTQYF
J: TRBJ2-3
length: 14
V: TRBV29-1
D: TRBD1
size: .

DNA: TGTGCCAGCAGTTACTCGTTCAGTAACCACGAGCAGTACTTC
CDR3: CASSYSFSNHEQYF
J: TRBJ2-7
length: 14
V: TRBV6-5
D: .
size: .

DNA: TGCGCCAGCAGCATTCGGACAGGGGGCAATGAGCAGTTCTTC
CDR3: CASSIRTGGNEQFF
J: TRBJ2-1
length: 14
V: TRBV5-1
D: TRBD1
size: .

DNA: TGTGCCAGCAGAGTAGGGGTACCTGGCTACACCTTC
CDR3: CASRVGVPGYTF
J: TRBJ1-2
length: 12
V: TRBV2
D: .
size: .

DNA: TGCGCCAGCAGCCAAGATTGGGCAGGCATGAACACTGAAGCTTTCTTT
CDR3: CASSQDWAGMNTEAFF
J: TRBJ1-1
length: 16
V: TRBV4-1
D: .
size: .

DNA: TGCGCCAGCAGCTTGGACGGGTTGGGCGAGCAGTACTTC
CDR3: CASSLDGLGEQYF
J: TRBJ2-7
length: 13
V: TRBV5-1
D: .
size: .

DNA: TGTGCCAGCACTTGGACAGGGCGAGACACTGAAGCTTTCTTT
CDR3: CASTWTGRDTEAFF
J: TRBJ1-1
length: 14
V: TRBV6-5
D: TRBD1
size: .

DNA: TGTGCCAGCAGCTTGGTAACTAGCGGGGCACAAGAGACCCAGTACTTC
CDR3: CASSLVTSGAQETQYF
J: TRBJ2-5
length: 16
V: TRBV5-5
D: TRBD2
size: .

DNA: TGTGCCAGCAGACCGCAGGGGCAGGGAGAGCAGTACTTC
CDR3: CASRPQGQGEQYF
J: TRBJ2-7
length: 13
V: TRBV6-6
D: .
size: .

DNA: TGTGCCACCAGCAGAGAAGTGGGGCCTAGGCAGGGGCGACTTGATGGCAATCAGCCCCAGCATTTT
CDR3: CATSREVGPRQGRLDGNQPQHF
J: TRBJ1-5
length: 22
V: TRBV15
D: .
size: .

DNA: TGTGCCAGCGGGCCGGGACTAGCGGGGGGAGCGGATGAGCAGTTCTTC
CDR3: CASGPGLAGGADEQFF
J: TRBJ2-1
length: 16
V: TRBV7-2
D: TRBD2
size: .

DNA: TGTGCCAGCAGTGCTAACGGGTGGCTGGGTAATGAGCAGTTCTTC
CDR3: CASSANGWLGNEQFF
J: TRBJ2-1
length: 15
V: TRBV2
D: .
size: once

DNA: TGTGCCAGTAGTGCCCGGGACACCAACACAGATACGCAGTATTTT
CDR3: CASSARDTNTDTQYF
J: TRBJ2-3
length: 15
V: TRBV19
D: .
size: .

DNA: TGTGCCAGCAGCAGACAGGGGTCTGGGGCCAACGTCCTGACTTTC
CDR3: CASSRQGSGANVLTF
J: TRBJ2-6
length: 15
V: TRBV11-2
D: TRBD1
size: .

DNA: TGCAGCGTTGAGGGTCAGGGGGAGAACTATGGCTACACCTTC
CDR3: CSVEGQGENYGYTF
J: TRBJ1-2
length: 14
V: TRBV29-1
D: TRBD1
size: .

DNA: TGTGCCAGCAACCGGGACAGGGCCTCTGAAGCTTTCTTT
CDR3: CASNRDRASEAFF
J: TRBJ1-1
length: 13
V: TRBV6-5
D: TRBD1
size: once

DNA: TGTGCCAGCAGCCAAGGGGGGGACTATGGCTACACCTTC
CDR3: CASSQGGDYGYTF
J: TRBJ1-2
length: 13
V: TRBV14
D: .
size: .

DNA: TGTGCCAGCGGGACTAGCGGGGGGGCATGGGAGACCCAGTACTTC
CDR3: CASGTSGGAWETQYF
J: TRBJ2-5
length: 15
V: TRBV7-6
D: TRBD2
size: .

DNA: TGTGCCAGCAGCTTAGCGTCGGGGGCTGGGGCCAACGTCCTGACTTTC
CDR3: CASSLASGAGANVLTF
J: TRBJ2-6
length: 16
V: TRBV7-2
D: .
size: .

DNA: TGCAGCGTTGTAGTAATCACTGAAGCTTTCTTT
CDR3: CSVVVITEAFF
J: TRBJ1-1
length: 11
V: TRBV29-1
D: .
size: .

DNA: TGTGCCAGCAGCTTTACACGCGAGCAGTACTTC
CDR3: CASSFTREQYF
J: TRBJ2-7
length: 11
V: TRBV7-9
D: .
size: .

DNA: TGTGCCAGTAGTATTGGGGACAGGGCTTCACCCCTCCACTTT
CDR3: CASSIGDRASPLHF
J: TRBJ1-6
length: 14
V: TRBV19
D: TRBD1
size: .

DNA: TGCGCCAGCAGCTCCGGGACTAGCGGGGGGCCTCCCCCAGATACGCAGTATTTT
CDR3: CASSSGTSGGPPPDTQYF
J: TRBJ2-3
length: 18
V: TRBV5-1
D: TRBD2
size: .

DNA: TGTGCCAGCAGCTTAGCGACAGGGCGGGCCCCGTTC
CDR3: CASSLATGRAPF
J: TRBJ1-2
length: 12
V: TRBV7-9
D: TRBD1
size: .

DNA: TGTGCCAGCCACAGGGGGCGTAGTAACACTGAAGCTTTCTTT
CDR3: CASHRGRSNTEAFF
J: TRBJ1-1
length: 14
V: TRBV19
D: TRBD1
size: once

DNA: TGCGCCAGCAGTGAGTTTGACAGGTGGGGATTCAATCAGCCCCAGCATTTT
CDR3: CASSEFDRWGFNQPQHF
J: TRBJ1-5
length: 17
V: TRBV10-2
D: .
size: .

DNA: TGTGCCAGCAGCTTAGAGCGACTAGCGGGTTATTCCTACGAGCAGTACTTC
CDR3: CASSLERLAGYSYEQYF
J: TRBJ2-7
length: 17
V: TRBV7-2
D: TRBD2
size: .

DNA: TGTGCCACCAGTGATGAAAATACAGGGGGCGCGACAGATACGCAGTATTTT
CDR3: CATSDENTGGATDTQYF
J: TRBJ2-3
length: 17
V: TRBV24-1
D: TRBD1
size: .

DNA: TGCACCAGCAGCCAAGCAGGGACTGGGATTTACAATGAGCAGTTCTTC
CDR3: CTSSQAGTGIYNEQFF
J: TRBJ2-1
length: 16
V: TRBV1
D: .
size: .

DNA: TGTGCCAGCAGCCCGCGACAGGGGGTATATTGCACTGAAGCTTTCTTT
CDR3: CASSPRQGVYCTEAFF
J: TRBJ1-1
length: 16
V: TRBV12-1
D: .
size: .

DNA: TGTGCCAGTAGTACCCTTGGTGCAGGCTCTACGACTGAAGCTTTCTTT
CDR3: CASSTLGAGSTTEAFF
J: TRBJ1-1
length: 16
V: TRBV19
D: .
size: .

DNA: TGTGCCAGTAGTCGGGGGAAAAACTATGGCTACACCTTC
CDR3: CASSRGKNYGYTF
J: TRBJ1-2
length: 13
V: TRBV19
D: .
size: .

DNA: TGTGCCTGGAGCAGACAGGGGGCTGCCCAAGGGACCCAGTACTTC
CDR3: CAWSRQGAAQGTQYF
J: TRBJ2-5
length: 15
V: TRBV30
D: TRBD1
size: .

DNA: TGTGCCACCAGTGAGGGTCGGACAGTCCAAGAGACCCAGTACTTC
CDR3: CATSEGRTVQETQYF
J: TRBJ2-5
length: 15
V: TRBV24-1
D: .
size: .

DNA: TGCGCCAGCAGTGAGTCCCGGGGGGGGCATGAGCAGTTCTTC
CDR3: CASSESRGGHEQFF
J: TRBJ2-1
length: 14
V: TRBV10-1
D: TRBD2
size: once

DNA: TGTGCCAGCGATCCCCCGGGACAGGGGTCCTCACCCCTCCACTTT
CDR3: CASDPPGQGSSPLHF
J: TRBJ1-6
length: 15
V: TRBV6-5
D: TRBD1
size: .

DNA: TGTGCCATCAGTGGTCCTGAGTTATATGGCTACACCTTC
CDR3: CAISGPELYGYTF
J: TRBJ1-2
length: 13
V: TRBV10-3
D: .
size: .

DNA: TGCGCCAGCAGTGACCCCGTGAGGACAGGGGGCGCAAGTACGCAGTATTTT
CDR3: CASSDPVRTGGASTQYF
J: TRBJ2-3
length: 17
V: TRBV10-2
D: TRBD1
size: .

DNA: TGTGCCAGCAGACCAGACATTAGCAATCAGCCCCAGCATTTT
CDR3: CASRPDISNQPQHF
J: TRBJ1-5
length: 14
V: TRBV2
D: .
size: many

DNA: TGTGCCACCAAAATAACGAGGGACTTTCATGACTACACCTTC
CDR3: CATKITRDFHDYTF
J: TRBJ1-2
length: 14
V: TRBV27
D: .
size: .

DNA: TGCGCCAGCAGCCCCCTCGGACTAGCGGGGGGTGAGCAGTTCTTC
CDR3: CASSPLGLAGGEQFF
J: TRBJ2-1
length: 15
V: TRBV4-1
D: TRBD2
size: .

DNA: TGCGCCAGCAGCTTACGGGGGGAAGAAAGAAAAGCTTTCTTT
CDR3: CASSLRGEERKAFF
J: TRBJ1-1
length: 14
V: TRBV5-1
D: .
size: .

DNA: TGTGCCAGCAGCCTTCAGATCGCTGGCTACACCTTC
CDR3: CASSLQIAGYTF
J: TRBJ1-2
length: 12
V: TRBV5-5
D: .
size: few

DNA: TGTGCCAGCAGTTTCGGAGGGGGCCCAGATACGCAGTATTTT
CDR3: CASSFGGGPDTQYF
J: TRBJ2-3
length: 14
V: TRBV6-2/TRBV6-3
D: .
size: .

DNA: TGTGCCAGTAGAAACACGGGGGGCCCCACAGATACGCAGTATTTT
CDR3: CASRNTGGPTDTQYF
J: TRBJ2-3
length: 15
V: TRBV19
D: .
size: once

DNA: TGTGCCAGCAGCTTAGTCGGGGTGGGTCAGCCCCAGCATTTT
CDR3: CASSLVGVGQPQHF
J: TRBJ1-5
length: 14
V: TRBV7-9
D: .
size: .

DNA: TGTGCCTGGTTGACAGGGCGTGGGGCCAACGTCCTGACTTTC
CDR3: CAWLTGRGANVLTF
J: TRBJ2-6
length: 14
V: TRBV30
D: TRBD1
size: .

DNA: TGTGCCAGCAGTGAACAGGGTAGGGGAACTGAAGCTTTCTTT
CDR3: CASSEQGRGTEAFF
J: TRBJ1-1
length: 14
V: TRBV2
D: .
size: .

DNA: TGTGCCAGCAGCTCCAAGCGGGGGGCCTACAATGAGCAGTTCTTC
CDR3: CASSSKRGAYNEQFF
J: TRBJ2-1
length: 15
V: TRBV13
D: TRBD2
size: .

DNA: TGTGCCAGCACTGTTACAGGGTGGAAGACCTACGAGCAGTACTTC
CDR3: CASTVTGWKTYEQYF
J: TRBJ2-7
length: 15
V: TRBV28
D: .
size: .

DNA: TGTGCCAGCAGCTTGGGAGACTGGACCTTTACACCCCTCCACTTT
CDR3: CASSLGDWTFTPLHF
J: TRBJ1-6
length: 15
V: TRBV7-9
D: .
size: once

DNA: TGTGCCAGCAGCTTAGATCGTTCCGCAACTAATGAAAAACTGTTTTTT
CDR3: CASSLDRSATNEKLFF
J: TRBJ1-4
length: 16
V: TRBV11-2
D: .
size: .

DNA: TGCAGCGTTGGGGAACAGGAGACCTACGAGCAGTACTTC
CDR3: CSVGEQETYEQYF
J: TRBJ2-7
length: 13
V: TRBV29-1
D: .
size: .

DNA: TGTGCCAGCAGCCAGACGGCTACTAGCCGAAGCACAGATACGCAGTATTTT
CDR3: CASSQTATSRSTDTQYF
J: TRBJ2-3
length: 17
V: TRBV4-2
D: .
size: .

DNA: TGTGCCAGCAGTGACTCGACTGGGGGCGAAGCAGATACGCAGTATTTT
CDR3: CASSDSTGGEADTQYF
J: TRBJ2-3
length: 16
V: TRBV6-4
D: .
size: .

DNA: TGTGCCTGGAGTGTATCAGTGTACGAGCAGTACTTC
CDR3: CAWSVSVYEQYF
J: TRBJ2-7
length: 12
V: TRBV30
D: .
size: .

DNA: TGTGCCAGCAGCCCACAGCAGGGCACTAACACCGGGGAGCTGTTTTTT
CDR3: CASSPQQGTNTGELFF
J: TRBJ2-2
length: 16
V: TRBV4-2
D: .
size: .

DNA: TGTGCCACCAGTGGCCTTGTAACAGGGGGCGAAACCTACTATGGCTACACCTTC
CDR3: CATSGLVTGGETYYGYTF
J: TRBJ1-2
length: 18
V: TRBV24-1
D: TRBD1
size: .